The following is a T cell receptor beta chain sequence with its context. The antigen remains unidentified. The repertoire was sequenced with immunoSEQ multiplex PCR; TCRdb's copy has only in-frame clones and lacks some. The sample has roughly 93,000 clones; nearly 90% are singletons. This sample is part of a study of T cell responses to AZD1222 COVID-19 vaccine. Notes on the study in general: Among spike-specific TCRs, nearly half reportedly target unmutated variant regions. Spike was spanned by vaccine-associated CD4 TCRs, with dominance at 160-218 and 743-854.

The CDR3 covers 13 residues. The germline V gene has CDR1 MNHEY and CDR2 SVGAGI. V lost 7 bases and J 1 base, leaving 10 bases between the germline ends. This TCR was recovered from an adult in good health. J is TRBJ1-1 and V is TRBV6-5; D gene unclear. Sequencing was performed on peripheral blood, taken on day 0 of MenACWY control vaccination. CDR3 DNA sequence: TGTGCCAGCACTAAGACTGAGAACACTGAAGCTTTCTTT. Translating it yields CASTKTENTEAFF.